One T cell receptor beta chain is described in this entry. The antigen remains unidentified. This entry comes from a study of T cells expressing NK-cell markers. Study summary: Repertoires of TCR beta were obtained from T cells sorted as CD3+CD56+NKG2C+, CD3+CD56+NKG2C- and CD3+CD56-NKG2C+.

Germline values: CDR1 DFQATT, CDR2 SNEGSKA (reference sequence). This CDR3 spans 15 amino acids. Study observations and caveats: No clear determination of HCMV specificity was made for expanded NKG2C+ T cell clones. The same clonotypes also predominated in the CD3+CD56-NKG2C+ fraction of four donors.

Beta-chain TCR cDNA was generated via 5'RACE template switching with UMIs. TCRdb reprocessed the 5' RACE reads and stores each CDR3 protein as one record, lacking DNA. The listing contains just under 150,000 distinct CDR3 sequences. The specimen sequenced was blood T cells: a sorted CD56 or NKG2C T cell subset, CD4+ or CD8+ T cells, or bulk PBMC T cells (not recorded which). This TCR was recovered from a man aged 18 to 30 in good health. This sequence joins TRBV20-1 and TRBJ2-1. The CDR3 spells CSAILTGRLYNEQFF.